The 19 T cell receptor beta chains below all came from one sample that was sequenced in a study of human versus mouse CDR3 diversity and MHC coevolution. Assay used: immunoSEQ multiplex PCR; TCRdb lists only in-frame clones, some missing. The sample consists of about 73,000 clones, just under 95% of them appearing once. The source material was naive CD4+ T cells from blood. Documented subset: CD45RO-negative CD62L-positive naive CD4 T cells. All receptors come from a person between 25 and 70 years old in good health.

The rearrangement uses TRBV18 and TRBJ2-5; D gene unclear. V lost 0 bases to trimming and J lost 5 bases, with 10 bases between them. Germline V gene lookup returns CDR1 KGHSH and CDR2 LQKENI. The CDR3 contains 14 residues. The DNA of the CDR3 is TGTGCCAGCTCACCACCGTCCCAGGTGGAGACCCAGTACTTC. It is translated as CASSPPSQVETQYF.

The V call is TRBV6-5, the J call TRBJ1-1; D is undetermined. Germline CDR1 reads MNHEY; CDR2 reads SVGAGI. V gave up 7 bases and J gave up 2 bases, with 14 bases separating them. The CDR3 is made up of 14 amino acids. The chain's CDR3 is CASTPRGSNTEAFF. For the CDR3, the DNA is TGTGCCAGCACCCCCCGGGGTTCAAACACTGAAGCTTTCTTT.

The chain couples TRBV19 to TRBJ2-2; 7 bases line up with TRBD1. Trimming cost V 3 bases and J 5 bases; bases outside gene matches: 6. The CDR3 has 15 amino acids. The germline V gene encodes CDR1 LNHDA and CDR2 SQIVND (reference sequence). For the CDR3, the DNA is TGTGCCAGTAGTATTGACAGGGTGAGGACCGGGGAGCTGTTTTTT. Encoded protein: CASSIDRVRTGELFF.

The chain carries TRBV18 and TRBJ2-5; tentatively, D is TRBD2 (6 bases). There are 14 residues in the CDR3. Deletions cut 2 bases from V and 3 bases from J, with 10 bases between. Germline CDR1 KGHSH, CDR2 LQKENI. The DNA of the CDR3 is TGTGCCAGCTCACCATCGACGGGAGAAGAGACCCAGTACTTC. Protein product: CASSPSTGEETQYF.

The rearrangement joins TRBV29-1 to TRBJ2-5; tentative D call: TRBD1 (6 bases). The J call is doubtful: the DNA matches TRBJ2-7 better. Germline V gene lookup returns CDR1 SQVTM and CDR2 ANQGSEA. This CDR3 has 11 residues. The CDR3, as DNA: TGCAGCGCCGGCAGGGGATACGAGCAGTACTTC. It codes for CSAGRGYEQYF.

The chain combines TRBV23-1 with TRBJ1-2; TRBD1 is a possible D gene (6 bases). TRBV23-1 belongs to the ORF category, with a function that is uncertain. With 0 bases removed from V and 4 bases from J, the gap between germline ends came to 18 bases. The CDR3 extends over 17 amino acids. CDR3 bases: TGCGCCAGCAGTCAATCGGATCAGGGGCGCCGGGCCTATGGCTACACCTTC. This translates into CASSQSDQGRRAYGYTF.

The chain has TRBV4-1 and TRBJ2-2; 7 bases agree with TRBD1. CDR1 MGHRA and CDR2 YSYEKL come from the germline V gene. V shed 0 bases, J shed 3 bases, and the junction held 4 bases outside the gene matches. CDR3 length: 16 residues. This chain's CDR3 is CASSQDKDRYTGELFF. CDR3 DNA sequence: TGCGCCAGCAGCCAAGATAAGGACAGGTACACCGGGGAGCTGTTTTTT.

The chain combines TRBV28 with TRBJ1-5; maybe TRBD1 (6 bases). From germline, CDR1 is MDHEN and CDR2 SYDVKM. Trimming pared 2 bases from V and 1 base from J, leaving 9 bases between. This CDR3 has 15 residues. As DNA, the CDR3 is TGTGCCAGCAGTTTAACAGGGATGAGCAATCAGCCCCAGCATTTT. This translates into CASSLTGMSNQPQHF.

V is TRBV2 and J is TRBJ2-2, with D perhaps matching TRBD2 (6 bases). This CDR3 is built from 15 residues. Trimming pared 3 bases from V and 4 bases from J, leaving 12 bases between. CDR1 is SNHLY and CDR2 is FYNNEI in the germline V gene. CDR3 region: CASSDQGLITGELFF. The DNA of the CDR3 is TGTGCCAGCAGTGATCAGGGACTTATCACCGGGGAGCTGTTTTTT.

This clone was detected only once. The junction and the germline gene differ at one end; a read error may be behind it. Other DNA sequences from this sample encode an identical CDR3 as well. This rearrangement joins TRBV2 to TRBJ1-2; TRBD1 matches at 8 bases. CDR3 length: 14 amino acids. Germline lookup yields CDR1 SNHLY and CDR2 FYNNEI. The CDR3 region has the DNA TGCGCCAGCAGCGTCCCGGACAGGGCTATTGGCTACACCTTC. Translating gives CASSVPDRAIGYTF.

The chain is built from TRBV5-1 and TRBJ1-4; 9 nucleotides line up with TRBD1. Germline V lookup: CDR1 SGHRS, CDR2 YFSETQ. The CDR3 spans 14 residues. V trimming: 7 bases; J trimming: 5 bases; junction bases outside the gene matches: 6. The DNA for the CDR3 is TGCGCCAGCCGGGACAGGGTGCGGAATGAAAAACTGTTTTTT. It specifies CASRDRVRNEKLFF.

The chain links TRBV5-6 to TRBJ2-6; D is perhaps TRBD1 (6 bases). The CDR3 loop spans 17 amino acids. V was pared by 4 bases and J by 0 bases, with 14 bases between. Germline CDR1 reads SGHDT; CDR2 reads YYEEEE. The CDR3 spells CASSHGTGTSGANVLTF. CDR3 coding DNA: TGTGCCAGCAGCCATGGAACAGGGACCTCTGGGGCCAACGTCCTGACTTTC. The full variable domain, completed using reference TRBV5-6 and TRBJ2-6, is DAGVTQSPTHLIKTRGQQVTLRCSPKSGHDTVSWYQQALGQGPQFIFQYYEEEERQRGNFPDRFSGHQFPNYSSELNVNALLLGDSALYLCASSHGTGTSGANVLTFGAGSRLTVL.

The chain employs TRBV28 and TRBJ2-7; perhaps TRBD1 as D (5 bases). Germline V gives CDR1 MDHEN, CDR2 SYDVKM. V was shortened by 3 bases and J by 2 bases, with 11 bases between the two germline ends. This CDR3 spans 14 amino acids. The CDR3: CASSLRQLTYEQYF. The CDR3 DNA reads as TGTGCCAGCAGTTTGAGACAGTTAACCTACGAGCAGTACTTC.

The chain links TRBV30 to TRBJ1-5, with TRBD1 matching over 9 bases. Germline trimming cut 3 bases from V and 4 bases from J; bases unmatched to any gene: 4. CDR1 and CDR2 from the germline V gene are GTSNPN and SVGIG (reference sequence). The CDR3 has 14 amino acids. CDR3 sequence (DNA): TGTGCCTGGAGGGGGACAGGGTCGAATCAGCCCCAGCATTTT. Residues: CAWRGTGSNQPQHF.

V and J are TRBV9 and TRBJ2-1; 7 positions agree with TRBD2. Trimming cost V 0 bases and J 11 bases; bases outside gene matches: 8. Germline CDR1 and CDR2: SGDLS and YYNGEE. The CDR3 covers 14 residues. DNA for the CDR3: TGTGCCAGCAGCGTAGGGGGGGAGGGGCAAAAGCAGTTCTTC. Translated: CASSVGGEGQKQFF.

V and J are TRBV7-9 and TRBJ2-7; TRBD2 agrees at 8 bases. Per the germline V gene, CDR1 is SEHNR and CDR2 is FQNEAQ (reference sequence). The CDR3 totals 15 residues. V trimming: 0 bases; J trimming: 2 bases; junction bases outside the gene matches: 3. The CDR3 loop reads CASSLATGGAYEQYF. CDR3 coding DNA: TGTGCCAGCAGCTTAGCCACGGGGGGGGCCTACGAGCAGTACTTC. Full variable domain (outside the CDR3, taken from reference TRBV7-9 and TRBJ2-7): DTGVSQNPRHKITKRGQNVTFRCDPISEHNRLYWYRQTLGQGPEFLTYFQNEAQLEKSRLLSDRFSAERPKGSFSTLEIQRTEQGDSAMYLCASSLATGGAYEQYFGPGTRLTVT.

This clone was picked up one time. V usage is TRBV5-1 and J usage is TRBJ2-2, with D unclear. The germline gives CDR1 SGHRS, CDR2 YFSETQ. The CDR3 totals 14 residues. Trimming took 2 bases from V and 1 from J, leaving 6 bases between them. DNA for the CDR3: TGCGCCAGCAGCTTTTCCGGGAACACCGGGGAGCTGTTTTTT. It codes for CASSFSGNTGELFF.

The gene calls are TRBV9 and TRBJ2-1, with 14 bases fitting TRBD2. J lost 0 bases, V lost 2 bases, and 1 base had no gene match. The CDR3 consists of 17 residues. Per germline, CDR1 SGDLS and CDR2 YYNGEE. CDR3 loop: CASSVGLAGGSYNEQFF. As DNA, the CDR3 is TGTGCCAGCAGCGTCGGACTAGCGGGGGGCTCCTACAATGAGCAGTTCTTC.

The chain couples TRBV5-1 to TRBJ1-5; D is perhaps TRBD1 (6 bases). The CDR3 sequence is 13 residues long. Trimming removed 0 bases at V and 5 bases at J, with 6 bases between. Germline-derived CDR1 and CDR2 are SGHRS and YFSETQ. CDR3: CASSLDRDQPQHF. CDR3 nucleotide sequence: TGCGCCAGCAGCTTGGACAGGGATCAGCCCCAGCATTTT.